These 17 T cell receptor beta chains came from one sample sequenced in a study of human T cells and chemical hapten exposure (dated by TCRdb to about 2021). Taken with the paper, the label for time point translates to: patch test 3, about 24 weeks after DPC sensitization. Explained via the paper, the treatment or condition label denotes: therapeutic diphenylcyclopropenone sensitization with weekly scalp DPC. Library method: RACE. The instrument given in TCRdb is NextSeq 500. The raw public reads went through TCRdb reprocessing: fastp at Q25, MiXCR clone calling, in-frame beta chains kept. Each CDR3 protein appears once, grouped with its most common genes and DNA. The sample contains some 62,000 distinct CDR3 sequences, 11% of them found a single time. The ten largest account for 2% to 3% of the sample. Sequences were derived from whole blood, sampled in connection with sensitization to the hapten diphenylcyclopropenone (DPC). These receptors were taken from a woman younger than 45 with alopecia areata. Some clones in this sample may be carry-over from other donors' samples.

This clonotype showed up just a few times. The gene calls are TRBV5-1 and TRBJ2-2, with D hard to call. This CDR3 comprises 16 residues. V dropped 0 bases and J dropped 4 bases, with 13 bases sitting between them. CDR1 SGHRS and CDR2 YFSETQ come from the germline V gene. The CDR3 spells CASSLAAKQFTGELFF. In nucleotides, the CDR3 is TGCGCCAGCAGCTTGGCGGCCAAGCAGTTCACCGGGGAGCTGTTTTTT.

V is TRBV29-1 and J is TRBJ2-2, with 11 bases matching TRBD2. The CDR3 spans 14 residues. CDR1 and CDR2 (germline): SQVTM, ANQGSEA. J gave up 5 bases and V 3 bases, and 2 bases lay outside the gene matches. CDR3 protein: CSVDSGRGTGELFF. CDR3 coding DNA: TGCAGCGTTGATAGCGGGAGGGGTACCGGGGAGCTGTTTTTT.

This clonotype was seen many times. V and J are TRBV5-1 and TRBJ1-2; possibly TRBD1 for D (5 bases). This CDR3 spans 13 amino acids. V lost 1 base, J lost 3 bases, and 7 bases lay in between. Per germline, CDR1 SGHRS and CDR2 YFSETQ. The CDR3 reads CASSLQGDYGYTF. Written as DNA, the CDR3 is TGCGCCAGCAGCTTGCAAGGGGACTATGGCTACACCTTC.

This chain uses TRBV19 with TRBJ1-5; tentatively, D is TRBD1 (5 bases). This CDR3 has 15 amino acids. Germline V gene sequence: CDR1 LNHDA, CDR2 SQIVND (reference sequence). Trimming took 5 bases from V and 3 from J, leaving 14 bases between them. The CDR3 loop reads CASSRDRQLNQPQHF. The CDR3 bases are TGTGCCAGTAGTCGCGACAGACAACTCAATCAGCCCCAGCATTTT. Supplemented by reference TRBV19 and TRBJ1-5, the full variable domain reads DGGITQSPKYLFRKEGQNVTLSCEQNLNHDAMYWYRQDPGQGLRLIYYSQIVNDFQKGDIAEGYSVSREKKESFPLTVTSAQKNPTAFYLCASSRDRQLNQPQHFGDGTRLSIL.

The genes are TRBV28 and TRBJ2-5, with TRBD2 matching over 8 bases. The CDR3 extends over 15 amino acids. V lost 3 bases and J lost 5; bases outside the gene matches: 8. Germline lookup yields CDR1 MDHEN and CDR2 SYDVKM. The CDR3 region has the DNA TGTGCCAGCAGTTTCGGGAACACGGGGGGGGAGACCCAGTACTTC. It specifies CASSFGNTGGETQYF.

This clonotype came up many times. This chain links TRBV7-6 with TRBJ1-4; D ambiguous. This CDR3 spans 15 amino acids. Germline CDR1 is SGHVS and CDR2 is FNYEAQ. Trimming removed 5 bases from V and 4 bases from J, with 14 bases in between. CDR3 nucleotide sequence: TGTGCCAGCAGCCTCCAGGCTTCGATTAATGAAAAACTGTTTTTT. Amino acid sequence: CASSLQASINEKLFF. Drawing the rest from reference TRBV7-6 and TRBJ1-4, the complete variable domain is GAGVSQSPRYKVTKRGQDVALRCDPISGHVSLYWYRQALGQGPEFLTYFNYEAQQDKSGLPNDRFSAERPEGSISTLTIQRTEQRDSAMYRCASSLQASINEKLFFGSGTQLSVL.

This clonotype turned up a few times. The CDR3 region is CASSQEGGRIGKLFF. The DNA for the CDR3 is TGTGCCAGCAGCCAAGAGGGGGGCAGGATTGGAAAACTGTTTTTT. This chain connects TRBV3-1 to TRBJ1-4, with a weak D call TRBD1 (6 bases). This CDR3 has 15 residues. Germline V gene sequence: CDR1 LGHDT, CDR2 YNNKEL (reference sequence). Trimming cost V 0 bases and J 10 bases, with 15 bases left between them.

The CDR3 DNA reads TGCGCCAGCAGCGCCGGGACTAGCGGGAATGGAGATACGCAGTATTTT. It encodes CASSAGTSGNGDTQYF. V and J are TRBV4-3 and TRBJ2-3; 13 bases agree with TRBD2. CDR3 length: 16 residues. From germline, CDR1 is LGHNA and CDR2 YSLEER. With V trimmed by 5 bases and J by 5 bases, 7 bases remained unmatched.

The genes are TRBV28 and TRBJ1-5, with D tentatively TRBD1 (5 bases). The CDR3 is 12 residues long. Trimming took off 10 bases at V and 6 bases at J, with 13 bases between the two ends. The germline gives CDR1 MDHEN, CDR2 SYDVKM. Written as DNA, the CDR3 is TGTGCCACCGGCCCGGGGGGTCAGCCCCAGCATTTT. Its protein product is CATGPGGQPQHF.

The chain carries TRBV7-2 and TRBJ1-6; D gene unclear. V lost 4 bases and J lost 7, with 23 bases in between. CDR3 length: 18 amino acids. Germline values: CDR1 SGHTA, CDR2 FQGNSA. CDR3 sequence reads: CASSSGGARPSRNSPLHF. The CDR3 nucleotides are TGTGCCAGCAGCTCCGGTGGCGCCAGGCCTTCGAGAAATTCACCCCTCCACTTT.

This clonotype has at least ten counts. This chain connects TRBV4-2 to TRBJ2-7; tentatively, D is TRBD2 (5 bases). The V gene's germline CDR1 is LGHNA and CDR2 YNFKEQ. The CDR3 contains 20 residues. Trimming took 3 bases from V and 0 from J, leaving 27 bases between them. Here the CDR3 reads CASSQEIVTRSPTSSYEQYF. The CDR3 nucleotides read TGTGCCAGCAGCCAGGAGATAGTAACTAGATCCCCAACCAGCTCCTACGAGCAGTACTTC.

This rearrangement joins TRBV29-1 to TRBJ1-3, with TRBD1 matching over 8 bases. V gave up 6 bases and J gave up 7 bases; unmatched junction bases: 11. The CDR3 is 14 residues long. Germline assignment: CDR1 SQVTM and CDR2 ANQGSEA. This chain's CDR3 is CSVTSGQGGNTIYF. The CDR3 coding sequence is TGCAGCGTAACCTCCGGACAGGGAGGGAACACCATATATTTT.

This clonotype showed up many times. This chain connects TRBV18 to TRBJ1-4; D ambiguous. With 3 bases removed from V and 4 bases from J, the gap between germline ends came to 12 bases. There are 15 residues in the CDR3. Germline assignment: CDR1 KGHSH and CDR2 LQKENI. The CDR3 is CASSPRQAINEKLFF. The CDR3 DNA reads TGTGCCAGCTCACCGCGGCAGGCGATTAATGAAAAACTGTTTTTT.

This clonotype was observed a handful of times. The chain recombines TRBV19 with TRBJ2-1; possible D gene TRBD2, 6 bases. V lost 3 bases and J 2 bases, leaving 14 bases between the germline ends. CDR3 length: 16 residues. CDR1 LNHDA and CDR2 SQIVND come from the germline V gene (reference sequence). DNA of the CDR3: TGTGCCAGTAGTATGCTTCTGGGAGGTCCCTACAATGAGCAGTTCTTC. This codes for CASSMLLGGPYNEQFF.

The V gene is TRBV6-1, the J gene TRBJ1-2; unclear D gene. V gave up 6 bases and J gave up 0 bases, with 14 bases separating them. This CDR3 is built from 15 residues. Germline-derived CDR1 and CDR2 are MNHNS and SASEGT. The CDR3 DNA reads as TGTGCCAGCAGCGAATTCGGCGTTTCTAACTATGGCTACACCTTC. Protein product: CASSEFGVSNYGYTF.

Ten or more counts support this clonotype. The chain joins TRBV29-1 to TRBJ2-3; D may be TRBD1 (6 bases). CDR1 is SQVTM, CDR2 ANQGSEA, per germline. V was clipped by 3 bases and J by 3 bases, with 13 bases between them. The CDR3 sequence is 14 residues long. DNA for the CDR3: TGCAGCGTTGACAGGGGTAAGAGGACAGATACGCAGTATTTT. Translation: CSVDRGKRTDTQYF.

To note about this clonotype: The junction departs from the called germline gene at one end, perhaps through a read error. V gene TRBV29-1 combines with J gene TRBJ2-2, with D perhaps assigned TRBD1 or TRBD2 (7 bases each). Germline CDR1 SQVTM, CDR2 ANQGSEA. CDR3 length: 16 residues. The CDR3 sequence: CSVEAGQLSNTGELFF. The DNA for the CDR3 is TGCAGCGTCGAAGCGGGACAGCTATCTAACACCGGGGAGCTGTTTTTT.